The entry that follows covers one TCR beta chain sequence. Its target is not known. The data were obtained in a study of cytotoxic CD8 clonotypes in ibrutinib-treated CLL. Across the whole study: By median roughly 74 months, approximately twelve had progressed and around 14 stayed remitted; responses had been 2 complete and 24 partial.

Regarding the study as a whole: Clonality was higher at ibrutinib response and returned toward baseline at progression.

This table comes from immunoSEQ multiplex PCR, and its TCRdb copy is limited to in-frame clones, with some not included. The data contain over 95,000 clones, about 58% of them singletons. Trimming took 8 bases from V and 5 from J; bases not matched to a gene: 7. Germline V gives CDR1 MNHNS, CDR2 SASEGT. The CDR3 covers 13 residues. The clonotype comes from a human donor with chronic lymphocytic leukemia. Sequencing was performed on PBMCs, taken after 24 months of ibrutinib treatment. This chain uses TRBV6-1 with TRBJ2-7; TRBD1 aligns across 9 bases. CDR3 residues: CASLTGTGNEQYF. The DNA for the CDR3 is TGTGCCAGCCTTACCGGGACAGGGAACGAGCAGTACTTC.